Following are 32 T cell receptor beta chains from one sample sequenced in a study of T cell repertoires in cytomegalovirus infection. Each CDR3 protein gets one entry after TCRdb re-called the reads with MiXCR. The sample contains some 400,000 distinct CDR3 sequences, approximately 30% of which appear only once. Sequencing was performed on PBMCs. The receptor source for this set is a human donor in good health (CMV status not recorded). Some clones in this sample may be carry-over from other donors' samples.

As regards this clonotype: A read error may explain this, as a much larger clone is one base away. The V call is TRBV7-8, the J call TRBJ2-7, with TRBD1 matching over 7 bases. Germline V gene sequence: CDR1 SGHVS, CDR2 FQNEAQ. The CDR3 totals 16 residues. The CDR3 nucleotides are TGTGCCAGCAGCTTGGGGCCGGGACAGAGCTCCTACAAGCAGTACTTC. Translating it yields CASSLGPGQSSYKQYF.

Here the CDR3 DNA reads TGTGCCAGCAGCTTAGGCCGGCTCGGGTTGGGGAACTATGGCTACACCTTC. Amino acids: CASSLGRLGLGNYGYTF. The chain couples TRBV7-3 to TRBJ1-2; no clear D. The length of the CDR3 is 17 residues. The germline gives CDR1 SGHTA, CDR2 FQGTGA. Trimming left V 2 bases short and J 2 bases short, with 18 bases between.

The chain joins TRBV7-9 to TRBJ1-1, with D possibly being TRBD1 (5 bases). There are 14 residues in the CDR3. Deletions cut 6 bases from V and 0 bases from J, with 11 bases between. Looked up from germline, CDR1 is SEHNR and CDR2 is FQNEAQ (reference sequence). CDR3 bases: TGTGCCAGCAGTCGGACACAGATGAACACTGAAGCTTTCTTT. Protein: CASSRTQMNTEAFF.

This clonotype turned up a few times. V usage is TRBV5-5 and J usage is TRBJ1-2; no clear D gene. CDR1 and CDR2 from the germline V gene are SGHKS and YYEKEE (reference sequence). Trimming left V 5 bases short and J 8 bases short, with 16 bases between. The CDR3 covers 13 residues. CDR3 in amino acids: CASRPGIEGGYTF. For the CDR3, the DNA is TGTGCCAGCAGGCCCGGCATCGAGGGAGGCTACACCTTC.

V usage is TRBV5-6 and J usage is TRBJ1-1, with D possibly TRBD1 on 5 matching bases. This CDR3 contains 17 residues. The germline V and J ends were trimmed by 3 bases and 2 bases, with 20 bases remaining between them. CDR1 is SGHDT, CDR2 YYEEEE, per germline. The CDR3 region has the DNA TGTGCCAGCAGCTCTTTTCGGCCCGTGGGGGGAAACACTGAAGCTTTCTTT. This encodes CASSSFRPVGGNTEAFF.

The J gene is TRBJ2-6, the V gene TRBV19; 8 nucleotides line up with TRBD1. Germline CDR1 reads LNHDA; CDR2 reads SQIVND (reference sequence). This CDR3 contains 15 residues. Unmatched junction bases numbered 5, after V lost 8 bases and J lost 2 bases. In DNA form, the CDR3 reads TGTGCCAGTGGGCAGGGGGCAACTGGGGCCAACGTCCTGACTTTC. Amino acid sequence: CASGQGATGANVLTF.

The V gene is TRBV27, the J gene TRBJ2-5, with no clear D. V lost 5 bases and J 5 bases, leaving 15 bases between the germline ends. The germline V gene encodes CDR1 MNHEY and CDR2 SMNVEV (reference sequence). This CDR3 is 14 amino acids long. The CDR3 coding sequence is TGTGCCAGCAGTCTGACCTCACCCCGGGAGACCCAGTACTTC. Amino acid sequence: CASSLTSPRETQYF.

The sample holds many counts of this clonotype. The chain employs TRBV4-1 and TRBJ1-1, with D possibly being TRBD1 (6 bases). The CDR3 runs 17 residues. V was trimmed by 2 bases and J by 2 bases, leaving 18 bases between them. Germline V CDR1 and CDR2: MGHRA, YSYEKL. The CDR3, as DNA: TGCGCCAGCAGCCAACCCACCAGGGGTTTAGTCAACACTGAAGCTTTCTTT. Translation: CASSQPTRGLVNTEAFF.

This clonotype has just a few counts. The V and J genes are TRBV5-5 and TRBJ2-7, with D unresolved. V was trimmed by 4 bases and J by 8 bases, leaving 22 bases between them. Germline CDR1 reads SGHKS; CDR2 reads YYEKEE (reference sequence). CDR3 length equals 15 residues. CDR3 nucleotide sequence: TGTGCCAGCAGCGGGGAAGCAGAGCGATTGTTACAGCAGTACTTC. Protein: CASSGEAERLLQQYF.

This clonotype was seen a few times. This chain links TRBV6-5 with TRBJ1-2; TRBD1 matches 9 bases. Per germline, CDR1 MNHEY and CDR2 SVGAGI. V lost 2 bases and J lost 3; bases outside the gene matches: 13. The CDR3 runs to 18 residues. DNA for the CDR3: TGTGCCAGCAGTTACCACTCCGGGACAGGGAATAACCACTATGGCTACACCTTC. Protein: CASSYHSGTGNNHYGYTF.

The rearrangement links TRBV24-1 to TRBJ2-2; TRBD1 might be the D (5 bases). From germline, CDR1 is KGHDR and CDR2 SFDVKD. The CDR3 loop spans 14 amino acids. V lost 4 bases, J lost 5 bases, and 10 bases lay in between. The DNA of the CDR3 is TGTGCCACCAGTGAAGGGGTCTGGACCGGGGAGCTGTTTTTT. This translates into CATSEGVWTGELFF.

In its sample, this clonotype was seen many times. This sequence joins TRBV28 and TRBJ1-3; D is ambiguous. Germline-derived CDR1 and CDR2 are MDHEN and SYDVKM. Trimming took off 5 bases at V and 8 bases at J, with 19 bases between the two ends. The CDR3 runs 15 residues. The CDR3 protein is CASSPAGLKDYTIYF. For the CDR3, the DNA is TGTGCCAGCAGTCCAGCGGGTTTAAAGGATTACACCATATATTTT.

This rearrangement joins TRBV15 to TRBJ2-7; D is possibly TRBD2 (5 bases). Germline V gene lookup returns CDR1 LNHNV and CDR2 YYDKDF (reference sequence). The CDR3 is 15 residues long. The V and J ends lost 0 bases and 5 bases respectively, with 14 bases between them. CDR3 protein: CATSRDGGGHDEQYF. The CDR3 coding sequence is TGTGCCACCAGCAGAGATGGAGGAGGCCACGACGAGCAGTACTTC.

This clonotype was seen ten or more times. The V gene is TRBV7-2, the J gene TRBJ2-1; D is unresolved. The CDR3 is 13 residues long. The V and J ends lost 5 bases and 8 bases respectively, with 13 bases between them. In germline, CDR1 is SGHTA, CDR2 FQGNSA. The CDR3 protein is CASSHPDVHEQFF. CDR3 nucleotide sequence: TGTGCCAGCAGCCATCCAGATGTCCATGAGCAGTTCTTC.

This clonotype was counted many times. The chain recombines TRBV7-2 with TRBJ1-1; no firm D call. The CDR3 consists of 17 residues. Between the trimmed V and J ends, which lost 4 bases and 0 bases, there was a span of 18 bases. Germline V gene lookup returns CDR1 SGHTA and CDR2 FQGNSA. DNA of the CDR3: TGTGCCAGCAGCTCATTCCGAGAGGGTATGATGAACACTGAAGCTTTCTTT. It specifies CASSSFREGMMNTEAFF.

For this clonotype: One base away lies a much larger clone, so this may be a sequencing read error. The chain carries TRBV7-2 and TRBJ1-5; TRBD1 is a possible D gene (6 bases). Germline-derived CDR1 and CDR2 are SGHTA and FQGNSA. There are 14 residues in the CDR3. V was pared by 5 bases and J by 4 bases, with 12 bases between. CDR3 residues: CASSTGNRNQPQHF. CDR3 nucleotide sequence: TGTGCCAGCAGCACAGGGAACCGGAATCAGCCCCAGCATTTT.

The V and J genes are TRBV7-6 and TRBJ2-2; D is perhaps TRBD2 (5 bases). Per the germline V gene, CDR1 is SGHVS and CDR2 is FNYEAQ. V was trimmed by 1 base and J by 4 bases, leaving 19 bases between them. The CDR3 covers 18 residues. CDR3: CASSLDQEGAFITGELFF. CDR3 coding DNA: TGTGCCAGCAGCTTAGACCAAGAGGGCGCCTTTATCACCGGGGAGCTGTTTTTT. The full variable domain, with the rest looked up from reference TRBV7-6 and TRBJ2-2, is GAGVSQSPRYKVTKRGQDVALRCDPISGHVSLYWYRQALGQGPEFLTYFNYEAQQDKSGLPNDRFSAERPEGSISTLTIQRTEQRDSAMYRCASSLDQEGAFITGELFFGEGSRLTVL.

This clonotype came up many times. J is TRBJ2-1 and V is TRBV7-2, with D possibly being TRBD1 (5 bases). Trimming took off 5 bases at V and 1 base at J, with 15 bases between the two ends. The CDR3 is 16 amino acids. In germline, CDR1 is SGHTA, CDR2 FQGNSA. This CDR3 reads CASSPRAGRSYNEQFF. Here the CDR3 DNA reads TGTGCCAGCAGCCCCCGGGCAGGGCGGTCCTACAATGAGCAGTTCTTC.

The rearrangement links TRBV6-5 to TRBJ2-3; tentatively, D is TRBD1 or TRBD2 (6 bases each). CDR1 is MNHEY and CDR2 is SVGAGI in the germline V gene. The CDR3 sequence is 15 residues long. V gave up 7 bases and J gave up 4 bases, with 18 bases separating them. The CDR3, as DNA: TGTGCCAGCACCATATCAACGGAGGGGGCAGATACGCAGTATTTT. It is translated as CASTISTEGADTQYF.

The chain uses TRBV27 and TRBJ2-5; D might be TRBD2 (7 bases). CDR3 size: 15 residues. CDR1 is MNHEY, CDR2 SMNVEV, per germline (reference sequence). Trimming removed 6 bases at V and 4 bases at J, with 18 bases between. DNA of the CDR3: TGTGCCAGCAGGGATGGAGGGGGGGCGGGAGAGACCCAGTACTTC. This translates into CASRDGGGAGETQYF.

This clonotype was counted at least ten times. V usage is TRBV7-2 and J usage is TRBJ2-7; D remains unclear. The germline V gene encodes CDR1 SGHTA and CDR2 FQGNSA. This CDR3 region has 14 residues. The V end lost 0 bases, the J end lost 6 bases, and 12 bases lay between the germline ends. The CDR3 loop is CASSLAWLSGEQYF. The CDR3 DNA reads TGTGCCAGCAGCTTAGCCTGGCTGTCGGGCGAGCAGTACTTC.

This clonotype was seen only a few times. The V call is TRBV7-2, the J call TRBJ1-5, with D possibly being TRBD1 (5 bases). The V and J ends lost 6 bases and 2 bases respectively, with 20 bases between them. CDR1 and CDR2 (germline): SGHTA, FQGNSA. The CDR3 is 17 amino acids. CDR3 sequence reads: CASSPLPSGLGNQPQHF. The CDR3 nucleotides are TGTGCCAGCAGTCCCCTCCCCTCGGGGCTTGGCAATCAGCCCCAGCATTTT.

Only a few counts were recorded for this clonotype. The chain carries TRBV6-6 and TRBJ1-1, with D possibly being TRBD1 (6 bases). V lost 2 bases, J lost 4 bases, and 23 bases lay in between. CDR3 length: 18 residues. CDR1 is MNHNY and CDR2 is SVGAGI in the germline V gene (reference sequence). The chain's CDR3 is CASSYPLLSGGEVTEAFF. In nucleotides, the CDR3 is TGTGCCAGCAGTTACCCGCTACTCTCGGGGGGCGAGGTCACTGAAGCTTTCTTT.

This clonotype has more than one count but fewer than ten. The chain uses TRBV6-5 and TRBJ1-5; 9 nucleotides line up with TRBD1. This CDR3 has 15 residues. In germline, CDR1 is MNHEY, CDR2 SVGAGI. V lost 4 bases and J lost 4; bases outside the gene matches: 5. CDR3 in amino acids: CASSSDRGRNQPQHF. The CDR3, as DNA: TGTGCCAGCAGTTCGGACAGGGGTCGGAATCAGCCCCAGCATTTT.

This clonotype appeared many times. DNA of the CDR3: TGTGCCAGCAGCTTAGGCCGGGACCCAGATGGCTACACCTTC. Its translation: CASSLGRDPDGYTF. V and J are TRBV7-2 and TRBJ1-2; the D gene is possibly TRBD1 (5 bases). CDR3 length equals 14 residues. The germline gives CDR1 SGHTA, CDR2 FQGNSA. With 1 base removed from V and 6 bases from J, the gap between germline ends came to 12 bases.

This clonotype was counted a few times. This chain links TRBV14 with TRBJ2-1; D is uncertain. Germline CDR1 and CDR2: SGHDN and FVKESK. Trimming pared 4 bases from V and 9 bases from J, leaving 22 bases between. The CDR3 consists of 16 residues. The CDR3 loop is CASSPNLDPRFGEQFF. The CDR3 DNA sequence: TGTGCCAGCAGCCCAAACTTGGACCCCCGGTTTGGTGAGCAGTTCTTC.

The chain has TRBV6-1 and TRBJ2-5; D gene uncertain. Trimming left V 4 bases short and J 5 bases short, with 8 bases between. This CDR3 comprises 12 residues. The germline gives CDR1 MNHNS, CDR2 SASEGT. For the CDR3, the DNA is TGTGCCAGCAGTGCCAGACTTGAGACCCAGTACTTC. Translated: CASSARLETQYF.

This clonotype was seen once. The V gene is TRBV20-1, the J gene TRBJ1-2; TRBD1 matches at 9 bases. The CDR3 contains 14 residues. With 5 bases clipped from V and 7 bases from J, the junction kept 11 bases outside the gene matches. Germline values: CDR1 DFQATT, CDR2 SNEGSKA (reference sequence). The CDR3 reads CSASVDRGSPGYTF. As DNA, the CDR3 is TGCAGTGCTTCAGTGGACAGGGGCTCCCCTGGCTACACCTTC.

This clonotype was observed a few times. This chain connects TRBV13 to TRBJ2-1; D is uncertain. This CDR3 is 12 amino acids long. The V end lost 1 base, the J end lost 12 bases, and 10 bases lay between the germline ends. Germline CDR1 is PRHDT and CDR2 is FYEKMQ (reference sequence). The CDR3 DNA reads TGTGCCAGCAGCTTAGCGAGGTCTGGGCAGTTCTTC. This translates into CASSLARSGQFF.

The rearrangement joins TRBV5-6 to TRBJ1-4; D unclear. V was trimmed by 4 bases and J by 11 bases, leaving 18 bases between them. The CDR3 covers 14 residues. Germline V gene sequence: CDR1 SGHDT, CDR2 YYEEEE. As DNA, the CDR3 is TGTGCCAGCAGCGACACGGGAGCCACCAGCAAACTGTTTTTT. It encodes CASSDTGATSKLFF.

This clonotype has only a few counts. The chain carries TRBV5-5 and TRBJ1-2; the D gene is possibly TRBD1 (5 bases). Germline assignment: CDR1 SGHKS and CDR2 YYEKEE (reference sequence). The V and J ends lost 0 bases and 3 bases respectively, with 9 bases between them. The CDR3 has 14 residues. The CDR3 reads CASSLVGDDYGYTF. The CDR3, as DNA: TGTGCCAGCAGCTTGGTAGGGGACGACTATGGCTACACCTTC.

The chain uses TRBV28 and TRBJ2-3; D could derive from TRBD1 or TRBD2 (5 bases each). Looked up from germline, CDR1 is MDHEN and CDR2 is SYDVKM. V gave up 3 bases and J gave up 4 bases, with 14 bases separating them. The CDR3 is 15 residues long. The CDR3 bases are TGTGCCAGCAGTTTGGTGGGGCGGGTAGCAGATACGCAGTATTTT. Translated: CASSLVGRVADTQYF.